What follows describes a single TCR beta chain. The table came from immunoSEQ multiplex PCR; TCRdb's copy has only in-frame clones and leaves some out. The sample consists of about 320,000 clones, about 86% of them appearing once. Sample treatment: 15 to 20 received Ad26.COV2.S at low or high dose, single or two shots; a few received placebo; per-sample allocation not given. Day 63 following the first vaccine or placebo injection was when the samples were taken. The shot given was an Ad26 vector that makes Wuhan-strain SARS-CoV-2 spike. V dropped 3 bases and J dropped 2 bases, with 13 bases sitting between them. Germline CDR1 DFQATT, CDR2 SNEGSKA (reference sequence). This CDR3 has 14 residues. The data belong to a study of Ad26.COV2.S vaccination and SARS-CoV-2 variants.

The chain has TRBV20-1 and TRBJ2-5; D possibly corresponds to TRBD2 (5 bases). This TCR came from a person between 18 and 65 years old who received the Ad26.COV2.S COVID-19 vaccine or a placebo. This material consisted of peripheral blood, taken in a trial of Ad26.COV2.S vaccine versus placebo. The CDR3 DNA reads TGCAGTGCTAGTCCAGGAGGCTTACAAGAGACCCAGTACTTC. This gives the protein CSASPGGLQETQYF.